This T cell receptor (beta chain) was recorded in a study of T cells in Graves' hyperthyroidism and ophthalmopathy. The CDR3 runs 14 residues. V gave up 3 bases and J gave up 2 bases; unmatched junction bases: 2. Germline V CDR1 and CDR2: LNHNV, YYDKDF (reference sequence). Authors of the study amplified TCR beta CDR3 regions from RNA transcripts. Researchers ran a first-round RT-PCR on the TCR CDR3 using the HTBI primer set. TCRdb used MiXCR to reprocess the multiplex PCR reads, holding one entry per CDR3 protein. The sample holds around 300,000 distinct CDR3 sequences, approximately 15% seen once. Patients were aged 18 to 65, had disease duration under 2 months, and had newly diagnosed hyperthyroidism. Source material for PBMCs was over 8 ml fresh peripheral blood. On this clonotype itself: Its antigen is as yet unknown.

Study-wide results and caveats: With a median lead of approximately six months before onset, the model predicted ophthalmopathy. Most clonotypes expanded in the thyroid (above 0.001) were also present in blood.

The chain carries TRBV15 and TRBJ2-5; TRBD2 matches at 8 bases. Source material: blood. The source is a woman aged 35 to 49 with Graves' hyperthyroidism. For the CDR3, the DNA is TGTGCCACCAGCAGTAGCGGGATACAAGAGACCCAGTACTTC. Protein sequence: CATSSSGIQETQYF.